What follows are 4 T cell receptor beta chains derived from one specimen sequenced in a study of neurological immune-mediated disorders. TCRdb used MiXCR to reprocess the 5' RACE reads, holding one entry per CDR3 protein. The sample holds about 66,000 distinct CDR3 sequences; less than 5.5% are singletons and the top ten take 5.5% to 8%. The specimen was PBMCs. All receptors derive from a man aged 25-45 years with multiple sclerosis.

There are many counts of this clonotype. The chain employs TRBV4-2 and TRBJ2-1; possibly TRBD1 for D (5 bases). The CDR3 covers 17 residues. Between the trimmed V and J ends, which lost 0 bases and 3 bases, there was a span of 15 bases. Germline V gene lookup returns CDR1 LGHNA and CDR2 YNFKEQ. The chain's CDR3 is CASSQDLRWGYYNEQFF. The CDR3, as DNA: TGTGCCAGCAGCCAAGATCTGAGGTGGGGCTACTACAATGAGCAGTTCTTC.

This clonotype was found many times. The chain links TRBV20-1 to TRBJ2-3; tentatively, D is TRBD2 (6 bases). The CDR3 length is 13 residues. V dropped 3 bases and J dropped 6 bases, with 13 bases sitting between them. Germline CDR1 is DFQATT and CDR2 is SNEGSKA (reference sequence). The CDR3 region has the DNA TGCAGTGCTAGGCGGGGATCGCCGGATACGCAGTATTTT. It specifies CSARRGSPDTQYF.

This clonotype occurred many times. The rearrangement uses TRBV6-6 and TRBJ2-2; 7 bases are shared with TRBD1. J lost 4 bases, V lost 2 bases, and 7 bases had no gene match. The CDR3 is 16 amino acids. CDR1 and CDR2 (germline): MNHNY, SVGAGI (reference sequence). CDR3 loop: CASSYEARGSTGELFF. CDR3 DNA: TGTGCCAGCAGTTACGAGGCCAGGGGGTCCACCGGGGAGCTGTTTTTT.

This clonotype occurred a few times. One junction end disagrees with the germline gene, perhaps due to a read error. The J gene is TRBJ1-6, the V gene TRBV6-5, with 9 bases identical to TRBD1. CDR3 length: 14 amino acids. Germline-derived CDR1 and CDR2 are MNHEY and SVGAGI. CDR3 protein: CASSSRDRDSPLNF. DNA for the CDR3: TGTGCCAGCAGTTCCCGGGACAGGGATTCACCCCTCAACTTT.